These 15 T cell receptor beta chains share one sample of origin, sequenced in a study of cytomegalovirus exposure and HLA in healthy donors. It was with 60 Vbeta and 13 Jbeta primers that the PCR ran. Assay used: immunoSEQ multiplex PCR; TCRdb lists only in-frame clones, some missing. In the table there are about 67,000 clones, roughly 65% of which are singletons. The sample was PBMCs. The receptors derive from a woman aged 25 to 45 in good health and CMV-seronegative.

V and J are TRBV5-6 and TRBJ1-3, with D unclear. V was cut by 2 bases and J by 2 bases, with 8 bases left in between. The V gene's germline CDR1 is SGHDT and CDR2 YYEEEE. CDR3 length: 14 amino acids. DNA for the CDR3: TGTGCCAGCAGCTTTTTCAGTACTGGAAACACCATATATTTT. This translates into CASSFFSTGNTIYF.

The chain has TRBV9 and TRBJ2-5, with 10 bases aligning to TRBD1. The CDR3 loop spans 15 amino acids. V gave up 1 base and J gave up 2 bases; unmatched junction bases: 2. The germline V gene encodes CDR1 SGDLS and CDR2 YYNGEE. The CDR3 protein is CASSVSGQGQETQYF. CDR3 coding DNA: TGTGCCAGCAGCGTATCGGGACAGGGGCAAGAGACCCAGTACTTC.

This clone was seen just once. CDR3 sequence (DNA): TGCGCCAGCAGCCAAGGCGGAACCTATAATTCACCCCTCCACTTT. Its protein product is CASSQGGTYNSPLHF. The rearrangement uses TRBV4-3 and TRBJ1-6; D not resolved. Germline V lookup: CDR1 LGHNA, CDR2 YSLEER. The CDR3 is 15 amino acids. V lost 1 base to trimming and J lost 2 bases, with 6 bases between them.

The V and J genes are TRBV29-1 and TRBJ2-3; 11 positions agree with TRBD2. The V gene's germline CDR1 is SQVTM and CDR2 ANQGSEA. The CDR3 consists of 14 residues. V shed 8 bases and J 3 bases; nucleotides not matched to a gene: 7. CDR3 coding DNA: TGCAGCACGACTAGCGGGGTCGGTACAGATACGCAGTATTTT. The encoded protein is CSTTSGVGTDTQYF.

The rearrangement joins TRBV7-6 to TRBJ1-1, with D maybe TRBD1 (5 bases). The CDR3 covers 13 residues. In germline, CDR1 is SGHVS, CDR2 FNYEAQ. Trimming removed 5 bases from V and 1 base from J, with 8 bases in between. Written as DNA, the CDR3 is TGTGCCAGCAGCGCGGACACGAACACTGAAGCTTTCTTT. Translation gives CASSADTNTEAFF.

This clone was recorded once. The V gene is TRBV28, the J gene TRBJ1-5; 7 positions agree with TRBD1. CDR1 and CDR2 (germline): MDHEN, SYDVKM. The CDR3 runs 15 residues. With 7 bases clipped from V and 6 bases from J, the junction kept 12 bases outside the gene matches. The CDR3 nucleotides read TGTGCCAGCACCCAGGGGGATGGGAGGAGTCAGCCCCAGCATTTT. The encoded protein is CASTQGDGRSQPQHF.

This clone was observed a handful of times. This rearrangement joins TRBV6-1 to TRBJ1-5; 8 bases agree with TRBD1. The CDR3 contains 16 residues. Germline V gene lookup returns CDR1 MNHNS and CDR2 SASEGT. The trim removed 5 bases at V and 3 bases at J, leaving 9 bases unmatched. DNA for the CDR3: TGTGCCAGCAGTCAAGGTCGGACAGGGAACAATCAGCCCCAGCATTTT. As protein: CASSQGRTGNNQPQHF.

This clone was detected only a few times. The rearrangement uses TRBV5-1 and TRBJ2-5; 11 positions agree with TRBD2. Germline V gene lookup returns CDR1 SGHRS and CDR2 YFSETQ. This CDR3 contains 15 residues. J was trimmed by 1 base and V by 7 bases; bases with no gene match: 6. The CDR3 loop is CASYPGTSGQETQYF. In nucleotides, the CDR3 is TGCGCCAGCTACCCCGGGACTAGCGGCCAAGAGACCCAGTACTTC.

This sequence joins TRBV6-5 and TRBJ2-5, with 8 positions matching TRBD1. Germline CDR1 is MNHEY and CDR2 is SVGAGI. The CDR3 runs 14 residues. V lost 4 bases to trimming and J lost 5 bases; unmatched junction nucleotides: 6. This CDR3 is CASSSQGGVETQYF. The CDR3 bases are TGTGCCAGCAGTTCACAGGGGGGTGTGGAGACCCAGTACTTC.

The rearrangement links TRBV5-1 to TRBJ2-3; 9 positions match TRBD2. Germline V gene sequence: CDR1 SGHRS, CDR2 YFSETQ. The V segment lost 1 base and the J segment 10 bases; nucleotides outside the gene matches: 10. The length of the CDR3 is 15 residues. CDR3 DNA sequence: TGCGCCAGCAGCTTGTGGCGGGGGGGCCGTGATGCGCAGTATTTT. Residues: CASSLWRGGRDAQYF. Using reference TRBV5-1 and TRBJ2-3 for the parts outside the CDR3, the full variable domain is KAGVTQTPRYLIKTRGQQVTLSCSPISGHRSVSWYQQTPGQGLQFLFEYFSETQRNKGNFPGRFSGRQFSNSRSEMNVSTLELGDSALYLCASSLWRGGRDAQYFGPGTRLTVL.

This clone was recorded only once. The CDR3 region has the DNA TGTGCCAGCAGCAAGCTAGTTGGCGGGGAGAACGCAGATACGCAGTATTTT. Its protein is CASSKLVGGENADTQYF. This chain connects TRBV7-8 to TRBJ2-3; tentative D call: TRBD2 (6 bases). This CDR3 has 17 amino acids. The V end was cut by 5 bases, the J end by 4 bases, with 22 bases between. Per germline, CDR1 SGHVS and CDR2 FQNEAQ. The whole variable domain, filled in from reference TRBV7-8 and TRBJ2-3, reads GAGVSQSPRYKVAKRGQDVALRCDPISGHVSLFWYQQALGQGPEFLTYFQNEAQLDKSGLPSDRFFAERPEGSVSTLKIQRTQQEDSAVYLCASSKLVGGENADTQYFGPGTRLTVL.

This clone has a single count. The rearrangement uses TRBV7-9 and TRBJ2-7; the D is unclear. V lost 0 bases, J lost 3 bases, and 6 bases lay in between. CDR3 length equals 13 residues. The germline V gene has CDR1 SEHNR and CDR2 FQNEAQ (reference sequence). The CDR3 DNA is TGTGCCAGCAGCTTAGCGAACAACTACGAGCAGTACTTC. Amino acids: CASSLANNYEQYF.

This chain uses TRBV7-2 with TRBJ2-1; TRBD1 matches 7 bases. The CDR3 consists of 15 residues. Trimming removed 5 bases from V and 0 bases from J; junction bases left unmatched: 4. Germline V gene sequence: CDR1 SGHTA, CDR2 FQGNSA. The CDR3 sequence is CASSPTGRSYNEQFF. DNA of the CDR3: TGTGCCAGCAGCCCGACAGGGCGCTCCTACAATGAGCAGTTCTTC.

With regard to this clone: One junction end does not reproduce the germline sequence, and a read error may be involved. CDR3 sequence reads: CASSFRGLDEKLFF. In DNA form, the CDR3 reads TGTGCCAGCAGCTTCAGGGGCCTGGATGAAAAACTGTTTTTT. This rearrangement joins TRBV5-1 to TRBJ1-4, with D tentatively TRBD1 (6 bases). Germline V gives CDR1 SGHRS, CDR2 YFSETQ. The CDR3 runs to 14 residues. Based on the CDR3 plus reference TRBV5-1 and TRBJ1-4, the full variable domain is KAGVTQTPRYLIKTRGQQVTLSCSPISGHRSVSWYQQTPGQGLQFLFEYFSETQRNKGNFPGRFSGRQFSNSRSEMNVSTLELGDSALYLCASSFRGLDEKLFFGSGTQLSVL.

CDR3 nucleotide sequence: TGTGCCAGCAGCCAAGATACATCCGGGGATACGCAGTATTTT. Its protein product is CASSQDTSGDTQYF. The rearrangement joins TRBV7-9 to TRBJ2-3; unclear D gene. CDR3 length: 14 amino acids. V gave up 5 bases and J gave up 6 bases, with 15 bases separating them. CDR1 is SEHNR and CDR2 is FQNEAQ in the germline V gene (reference sequence).